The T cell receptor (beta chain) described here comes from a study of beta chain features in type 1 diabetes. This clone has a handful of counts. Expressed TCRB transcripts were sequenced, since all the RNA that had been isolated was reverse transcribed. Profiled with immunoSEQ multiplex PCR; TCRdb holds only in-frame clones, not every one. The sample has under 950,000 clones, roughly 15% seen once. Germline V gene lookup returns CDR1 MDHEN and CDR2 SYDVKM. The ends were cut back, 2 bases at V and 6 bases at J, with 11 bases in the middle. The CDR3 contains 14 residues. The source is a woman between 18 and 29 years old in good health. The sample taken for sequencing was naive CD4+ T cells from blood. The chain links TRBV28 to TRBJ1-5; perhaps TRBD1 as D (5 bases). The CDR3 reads CASSLVQGGQPQHF. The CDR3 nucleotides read TGTGCCAGCAGTTTAGTCCAGGGTGGTCAGCCCCAGCATTTT.